One and the same sample provided the 14 T cell receptor beta chains below, sequenced in a study of blood T cell repertoires in COVID-19. Profiled with immunoSEQ multiplex PCR; TCRdb holds only in-frame clones, not every one. The sample consists of fewer than 300,000 clones, approximately 90% of them appearing once. Sequenced: peripheral blood. Every receptor here comes from a man aged 25-45 years with acute or convalescent COVID-19.

The chain combines TRBV4-1 with TRBJ1-1; possibly TRBD1 for D (6 bases). The length of the CDR3 is 18 residues. V was pared by 8 bases and J by 3 bases, with 28 bases between. The germline gives CDR1 MGHRA, CDR2 YSYEKL. CDR3: CASRKVGRVRGEDTEAFF. In DNA form, the CDR3 reads TGCGCCAGCCGAAAGGTTGGACGCGTCAGGGGTGAAGACACTGAAGCTTTCTTT.

Regarding this clone: A read error may produce the germline difference seen at one junction end. CDR3 residues: CASSLFYREAGNTIYF. In nucleotides, the CDR3 is TGTGCTAGCAGCTTATTTTATCGAGAGGCTGGAAACACCATATATTTT. The genes are TRBV7-7 and TRBJ1-3; D is unresolved. Germline lookup yields CDR1 SSHAT and CDR2 FNYEAQ (reference sequence). The CDR3 covers 16 residues.

V usage is TRBV11-3 and J usage is TRBJ1-1; TRBD1 matches 9 bases. CDR3 size: 15 residues. The V segment lost 4 bases and the J segment 0 bases; nucleotides outside the gene matches: 3. Germline lookup yields CDR1 SGHNT and CDR2 YENEEA. The CDR3 DNA reads as TGTGCCAGCAGCTGCAGGACAGGGGTGAACACTGAAGCTTTCTTT. Translating it yields CASSCRTGVNTEAFF.

At least ten counts were recorded for this clone. The gene calls are TRBV6-2 or TRBV6-3 and TRBJ2-3; 8 bases are a match to TRBD2. The CDR3 totals 14 residues. Trimming took 2 bases from V and 4 from J; bases not matched to a gene: 2. The germline V gene has CDR1 MNHEY and CDR2 SVGEGT. The CDR3 coding sequence is TGTGCCAGCAGTTACAGCGGGAGCCCAGATACGCAGTATTTT. Translating it yields CASSYSGSPDTQYF.

The chain recombines TRBV29-1 with TRBJ2-5; D might be TRBD2 (5 bases). Trimming removed 4 bases at V and 1 base at J, with 7 bases between. The germline gives CDR1 SQVTM, CDR2 ANQGSEA. CDR3 size: 12 residues. In nucleotides, the CDR3 is TGCAGCGTTGTTCGGGGCCAAGAGACCCAGTACTTC. Encoded protein: CSVVRGQETQYF.

The chain is built from TRBV18 and TRBJ2-7, with D possibly TRBD1 on 6 matching bases. Trimming took off 3 bases at V and 0 bases at J, with 18 bases between the two ends. Germline CDR1 KGHSH, CDR2 LQKENI. The CDR3 totals 17 residues. The CDR3 DNA follows: TGTGCCAGCTCACCCAGGTCCCAAGGGGGTGACTCCTACGAGCAGTACTTC. Its protein product is CASSPRSQGGDSYEQYF.

The sample holds one count of this clone. This chain joins TRBV18 and TRBJ1-1; TRBD1 matches 8 bases. The junction had 12 bases not matched to a gene; V was cut back by 3 bases and J by 0 bases. CDR1 and CDR2 (germline): KGHSH, LQKENI. The CDR3 runs to 18 residues. This CDR3 is CASSPRGQGGGMNTEAFF. CDR3 in DNA: TGTGCCAGCTCACCCCGAGGACAGGGAGGGGGGATGAACACTGAAGCTTTCTTT.

This rearrangement joins TRBV7-3 to TRBJ2-1; 7 bases map to TRBD2. CDR3 length: 15 residues. In germline, CDR1 is SGHTA, CDR2 FQGTGA. Trimming cost V 4 bases and J 5 bases; bases outside gene matches: 8. This CDR3 is CASSSTPGLNNEQFF. CDR3 sequence (DNA): TGTGCCAGCAGCTCAACCCCGGGACTAAACAATGAGCAGTTCTTC.

The chain carries TRBV28 and TRBJ1-5; D call uncertain. This CDR3 spans 17 amino acids. Germline V lookup: CDR1 MDHEN, CDR2 SYDVKM. V shed 3 bases and J shed 9 bases, with 24 bases lying between them. The CDR3 nucleotides are TGTGCCAGCAGTTTCGGGTCGGTCTCCTACGAGAAGAGGCCCCAGCATTTT. Translation: CASSFGSVSYEKRPQHF.

The V gene is TRBV4-1, the J gene TRBJ2-2; tentative D call: TRBD1 (6 bases). V lost 4 bases and J 4 bases, leaving 13 bases between the germline ends. CDR1 is MGHRA, CDR2 YSYEKL, per germline. The CDR3 runs 15 residues. CDR3 coding DNA: TGCGCCAGCAGCCTGGACAGTAGTTCCACCGGGGAGCTGTTTTTT. It translates to CASSLDSSSTGELFF.

The gene calls are TRBV18 and TRBJ2-5, with D tentatively TRBD2 (5 bases). Germline V CDR1 and CDR2: KGHSH, LQKENI. Trimming took off 3 bases at V and 3 bases at J, with 8 bases between the two ends. The CDR3 is 13 residues long. Here the CDR3 DNA reads TGTGCCAGCTCACCGGACGGGGAAGAGACCCAGTACTTC. This codes for CASSPDGEETQYF. Full variable domain (rest looked up from reference TRBV18 and TRBJ2-5): NAGVMQNPRHLVRRRGQEARLRCSPMKGHSHVYWYRQLPEEGLKFMVYLQKENIIDESGMPKERFSAEFPKEGPSILRIQQVVRGDSAAYFCASSPDGEETQYFGPGTRLLVL.

The CDR3 DNA follows: TGTGCCCGACAGGGAAATGGGCCAACTTTGAACACTGAAGCTTTCTTT. The encoded protein is CARQGNGPTLNTEAFF. The chain couples TRBV30 to TRBJ1-1; 7 bases align to TRBD1. Germline V gene sequence: CDR1 GTSNPN, CDR2 SVGIG (reference sequence). The CDR3 consists of 16 residues. V gave up 8 bases and J gave up 0 bases; unmatched junction bases: 15.

This clone occurred once. The CDR3: CASSHGGVSRDEQYF. Written as DNA, the CDR3 is TGTGCCAGCAGCCATGGGGGGGTGAGTCGTGACGAGCAGTACTTC. This chain uses TRBV5-6 with TRBJ2-7; 7 nucleotides align to TRBD2. CDR1 and CDR2 (germline): SGHDT, YYEEEE. Trimming at V came to 4 bases and at J to 5 bases, leaving 12 bases not matched to a gene. The CDR3 has 15 amino acids.

Of note for this clone: One junction end does not reproduce the germline sequence, and a read error may be involved. The chain uses TRBV7-7 and TRBJ2-6; the D gene is possibly TRBD1 (5 bases). The CDR3 sequence is 16 residues long. Germline loops: CDR1 SSHAT, CDR2 FNYEAQ (reference sequence). CDR3 loop: CASSPIAGSGANVLTF. The CDR3 DNA is TGTGCTAGCAGCCCAATAGCAGGGTCTGGGGCCAACGTCCTGACTTTC.